This T cell receptor (beta chain) was observed in a study of shared clonotypes between healthy human individuals. General observations from the study: Approximately 5.3% was the fraction of naive CD4 clonotypes found shared across a few donors.

Deep-level running was used for the assay. TCRdb's copy holds only in-frame clones and misses some; the assay was immunoSEQ multiplex PCR. The data show 2.3 million or so clones, just over 90% seen once. V was pared by 7 bases and J by 1 base, with 5 bases of the junction left unmatched. Germline CDR1 is MDHEN and CDR2 is SYDVKM. The CDR3 is 14 amino acids. Worth noting for this clone: Its antigen is as yet unknown.

The V gene is TRBV28, the J gene TRBJ2-7; 9 bases match TRBD1. The sequence came from a man aged 18 to 29 in good health. Some clones in this sample may be carry-over from other donors' samples. Input material: naive CD4+ T cells from PBMCs. Subset in this sample: CD45RA+ positively selected. For the CDR3, the DNA is TGTGCCAGCACCATACAGGGGGCATCCTACGAGCAGTACTTC. Encoded protein: CASTIQGASYEQYF. The full variable domain, its missing parts supplied by reference TRBV28 and TRBJ2-7, is DVKVTQSSRYLVKRTGEKVFLECVQDMDHENMFWYRQDPGLGLRLIYFSYDVKMKEKGDIPEGYSVSREKKERFSLILESASTNQTSMYLCASTIQGASYEQYFGPGTRLTVT.